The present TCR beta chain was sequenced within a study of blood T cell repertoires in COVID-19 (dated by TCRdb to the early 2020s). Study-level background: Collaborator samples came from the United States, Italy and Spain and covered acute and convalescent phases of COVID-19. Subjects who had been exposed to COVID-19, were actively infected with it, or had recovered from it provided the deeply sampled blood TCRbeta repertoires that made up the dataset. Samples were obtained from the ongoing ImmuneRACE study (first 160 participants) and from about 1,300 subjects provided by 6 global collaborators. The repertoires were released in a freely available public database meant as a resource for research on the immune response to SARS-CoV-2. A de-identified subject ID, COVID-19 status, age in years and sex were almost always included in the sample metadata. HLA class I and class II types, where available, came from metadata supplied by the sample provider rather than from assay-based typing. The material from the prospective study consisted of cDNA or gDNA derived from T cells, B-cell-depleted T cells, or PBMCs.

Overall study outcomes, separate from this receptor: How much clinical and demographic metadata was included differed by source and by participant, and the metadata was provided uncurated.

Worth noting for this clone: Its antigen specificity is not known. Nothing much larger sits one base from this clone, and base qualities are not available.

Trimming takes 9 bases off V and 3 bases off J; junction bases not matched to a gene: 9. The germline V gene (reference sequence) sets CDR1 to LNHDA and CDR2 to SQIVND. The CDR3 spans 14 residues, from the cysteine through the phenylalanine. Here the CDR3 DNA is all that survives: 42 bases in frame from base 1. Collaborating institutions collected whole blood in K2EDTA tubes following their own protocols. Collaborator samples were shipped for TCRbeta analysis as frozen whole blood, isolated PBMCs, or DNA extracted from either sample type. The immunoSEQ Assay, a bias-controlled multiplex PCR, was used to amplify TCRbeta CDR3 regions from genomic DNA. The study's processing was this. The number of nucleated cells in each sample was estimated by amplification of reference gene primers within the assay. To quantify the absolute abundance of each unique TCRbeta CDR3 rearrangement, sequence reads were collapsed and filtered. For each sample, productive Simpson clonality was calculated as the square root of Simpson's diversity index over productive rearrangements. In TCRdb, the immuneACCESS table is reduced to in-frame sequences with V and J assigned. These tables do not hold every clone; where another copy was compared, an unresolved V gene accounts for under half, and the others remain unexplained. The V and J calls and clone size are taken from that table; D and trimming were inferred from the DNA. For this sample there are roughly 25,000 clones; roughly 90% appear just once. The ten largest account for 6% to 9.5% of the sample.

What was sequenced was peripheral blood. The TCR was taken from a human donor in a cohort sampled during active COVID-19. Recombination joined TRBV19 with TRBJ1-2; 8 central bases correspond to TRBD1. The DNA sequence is TGTGCCAGCAGACCAACGGGACAGGACTATGGCTACACCTTC. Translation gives CASRPTGQDYGYTF.